This T cell receptor (beta chain) was observed in a study of T-cell reconstitution after alpha-beta-depleted transplantation in children. This clonotype appeared many times. CDR1 and CDR2 (germline): LGHNA, YNFKEQ. The V gene end was trimmed by 4 bases and the J gene end by 5 bases; junction bases not matched to a gene: 12. This CDR3 is built from 16 residues. Unique molecular identifiers were built into the TCRbeta library. In TCRdb, the PCR reads were re-called with MiXCR into one record per CDR3 protein. The sample records hundreds of thousands of distinct CDR3 sequences, roughly an eighth being singletons.

The chain is built from TRBV4-2 and TRBJ2-3, with 7 bases fitting TRBD2. The sequences come from PBMCs from the stem cell graft donor, collected from the stem cell graft. This clonotype was sampled from a human donor who donated a stem cell graft to a child with combined immunodeficiency. CDR3 in DNA: TGTGCCAGCAGCCTCGGGACTACCGATAAGTTAGATACGCAGTATTTT. Translation gives CASSLGTTDKLDTQYF.